This T cell receptor beta chain comes out of a study of blood T cells in healthy people across ages. Study-level results: Without sorted subsets, naive and antigen-experienced compartments could not be conclusively compared.

From germline, CDR1 is MNHEY and CDR2 SVGAGI. CDR3 length: 14 amino acids. A J-beta primer mix and a sample-barcoded 5' primer were used in a second PCR of roughly 6 to 11 cycles. The template-switch adaptor, which had 12 random nucleotides, put a tag on each cDNA molecule. TCRdb reanalysed the 5' RACE reads using MiXCR and keeps one entry per CDR3 protein. The sample holds some 760,000 distinct CDR3 sequences, 20% to 30% seen once. With regard to this clonotype: Its target is not known. The junction departs from germline at one end; a sequencing error may be responsible.

Separately, the same data were catalogued under a study of T cells of mothers and their children. As that report states: Three healthy Caucasian mothers served as donors, and their six children did as well.

The V call is TRBV6-5, the J call TRBJ1-1; D unclear. Sequenced material: blood. The origin of this receptor is a boy aged 5-17 years in good health. CDR3: CTSSYSAPPIEASF. In DNA, the CDR3 is TGTACCAGCAGTTACTCAGCGCCTCCCATTGAAGCTTCCTTT.